This T cell receptor (beta chain) was identified in a study of shared clonotypes between healthy human individuals. Whole-study context: Ranging from 18 to 49 in age, donors were a couple of women and a few men. Study-wide points: Richness estimates generally favored naive over memory subsets. Non-shared clonotypes displayed generation probabilities falling below those of clonotypes present in all four donors.

Study processing details: With immunoSEQ giving junction-only sequences and no quality scores, filtering differed. Using immunoSEQ multiplex PCR, the repertoire was profiled, and TCRdb retains in-frame clones only, with some absent. V, J and clone size are taken as reported in that table, and D and trimming were inferred from the DNA itself. The sample lists hundreds of thousands of clones; roughly 95% were seen once. CDR1 SGHAT and CDR2 FQNNGV come from the germline V gene. The CDR3 runs 15 residues. Trimming took 1 base from V and 5 from J, leaving 11 bases between them. Naive CD8 populations comprised CD45RO-negative cells positively selected for CCR7, excluding terminally differentiated effector memory CD45RA+ cells. For this clone: Its target is not known.

This TCR was sampled from a woman in her twenties or thirties in good health. The rearrangement links TRBV11-2 to TRBJ1-4; possible D gene TRBD1, 5 bases. Source material: naive CD8+ T cells sorted from blood. In nucleotides, the CDR3 is TGTGCCAGCAGCTTAGGACAGATCCTCAATGAAAAACTGTTTTTT. As protein: CASSLGQILNEKLFF.